These 12 T cell receptor beta chains originate from one sample sequenced in a study of T cell repertoires in cytomegalovirus infection. From the reads, TCRdb called clonotypes with MiXCR, one entry per CDR3 protein. The top ten clones hold roughly 13% of a sample with about 310,000 distinct CDR3 sequences, approximately 25% of them seen once. These receptors are not linked to any known antigen. The sequences come from cultured PBMCs, collected from culture after CMV antigen stimulation. These receptor sequences come from a human donor in good health (CMV status not recorded). Some clones in this sample may be carry-over from other donors' samples.

This clonotype was found many times. This sequence joins TRBV7-3 and TRBJ2-7; TRBD2 agrees at 8 bases. The CDR3 runs 15 residues. Unmatched junction bases numbered 5, after V lost 0 bases and J lost 4 bases. CDR1 SGHTA and CDR2 FQGTGA come from the germline V gene. The CDR3, as DNA: TGTGCCAGCAGCTTAACCGGGACTAGTCAATACGAGCAGTACTTC. The encoded protein is CASSLTGTSQYEQYF.

This clonotype was observed a handful of times. The V call is TRBV28, the J call TRBJ1-2; D might be TRBD1 (6 bases). With 7 bases removed from V and 10 bases from J, the gap between germline ends came to 22 bases. The CDR3 consists of 14 residues. The germline gives CDR1 MDHEN, CDR2 SYDVKM. The CDR3 protein is CASNLPGQRGFYTF. In DNA, the CDR3 is TGTGCCAGCAACCTACCCGGACAGCGGGGGTTCTACACCTTC.

In its sample, this clonotype was seen a few times. The chain links TRBV7-9 to TRBJ2-7; D is undetermined. CDR1 and CDR2 from the germline V gene are SEHNR and FQNEAQ (reference sequence). Trimming cost V 5 bases and J 6 bases, with 17 bases left between them. The length of the CDR3 is 14 residues. The CDR3 spells CASSNSRNEVEQYV. DNA of the CDR3: TGTGCCAGCAGCAACAGCCGGAACGAAGTCGAGCAGTACGTC.

This rearrangement joins TRBV6-2 or TRBV6-3 to TRBJ1-4, with D uncertain. V lost 2 bases, J lost 1 base, and 17 bases lay in between. The CDR3 is 18 amino acids. From germline, CDR1 is MNHEY and CDR2 SVGEGT. CDR3 nucleotides: TGTGCCAGCAGTTACCCCTCCGGACGGGCGAGAACTAATGAAAAACTGTTTTTT. Translating gives CASSYPSGRARTNEKLFF.

The V gene is TRBV20-1, the J gene TRBJ1-5; maybe TRBD1 (6 bases). This CDR3 is built from 13 residues. Germline-derived CDR1 and CDR2 are DFQATT and SNEGSKA (reference sequence). The V end lost 6 bases, the J end lost 1 base, and 10 bases lay between the germline ends. In DNA, the CDR3 is TGCAGTGCCAACAGGGACAGCAATCAGCCCCAGCATTTT. It yields the protein CSANRDSNQPQHF.

This clonotype has more than one count but fewer than ten. The rearrangement uses TRBV12-3 or TRBV12-4 and TRBJ1-3, with D unclear. This CDR3 contains 16 residues. Trimming pared 2 bases from V and 4 bases from J, leaving 15 bases between. The CDR3 protein is CASSLQRWGSGNTIYF. In nucleotides, the CDR3 is TGTGCCAGCAGTTTACAGAGGTGGGGATCCGGAAACACCATATATTTT.

The gene calls are TRBV6-8 and TRBJ2-5; 9 positions match TRBD2. Trimming took 6 bases from V and 2 from J; bases not matched to a gene: 7. The length of the CDR3 is 15 residues. Germline V gene sequence: CDR1 MNHGY, CDR2 SAAAGT. The CDR3 DNA follows: TGTGCCAGCAGGATAGCGGGAGCTATTCAAGAGACCCAGTACTTC. Residues: CASRIAGAIQETQYF.

The gene calls are TRBV6-5 and TRBJ2-5; 7 nucleotides align to TRBD2. Germline V gene lookup returns CDR1 MNHEY and CDR2 SVGAGI. The J segment lost 1 base and the V segment lost 6 bases, leaving 8 bases of the junction unmatched. The CDR3 sequence is 15 residues long. The CDR3 DNA is TGTGCCAGCAGGGGTGTCAGGACTAGCCAAGAGACCCAGTACTTC. This translates into CASRGVRTSQETQYF.

This clonotype was recorded a few times. The rearrangement links TRBV19 to TRBJ1-1; 8 bases are shared with TRBD1. The trim removed 7 bases at V and 2 bases at J, leaving 6 bases unmatched. Germline CDR1 LNHDA, CDR2 SQIVND (reference sequence). CDR3 size: 14 residues. CDR3: CASTRTGPNTEAFF. CDR3 bases: TGTGCCAGTACCCGGACAGGGCCTAACACTGAAGCTTTCTTT. The full variable domain, its missing parts supplied by reference TRBV19 and TRBJ1-1, is DGGITQSPKYLFRKEGQNVTLSCEQNLNHDAMYWYRQDPGQGLRLIYYSQIVNDFQKGDIAEGYSVSREKKESFPLTVTSAQKNPTAFYLCASTRTGPNTEAFFGQGTRLTVV.

This chain connects TRBV11-3 to TRBJ2-3, with 12 bases lining up with TRBD1. The CDR3 has 18 amino acids. The J segment lost 7 bases and the V segment lost 3 bases, leaving 14 bases of the junction unmatched. CDR1 SGHNT and CDR2 YENEEA come from the germline V gene. The CDR3 here is CASSFLNRWDRGRNTQYF. Here the CDR3 DNA reads TGTGCCAGCAGCTTCCTCAATCGGTGGGACAGGGGGCGAAATACGCAGTATTTT.

J is TRBJ2-3 and V is TRBV4-1; 10 bases are a match to TRBD2. The CDR3 spans 18 residues. V trimming: 4 bases; J trimming: 0 bases; junction bases outside the gene matches: 10. Germline CDR1 is MGHRA and CDR2 is YSYEKL. The CDR3 loop is CASSLQLAGASSTDTQYF. As DNA, the CDR3 is TGCGCCAGCAGCCTACAGCTAGCGGGAGCGTCTAGCACAGATACGCAGTATTTT.

The V and J genes are TRBV20-1 and TRBJ2-7; tentatively, D is TRBD1 or TRBD2 (6 bases each). The V end was cut by 3 bases, the J end by 3 bases, with 12 bases between. CDR1 is DFQATT and CDR2 is SNEGSKA in the germline V gene (reference sequence). The CDR3 has 13 residues. CDR3 loop: CSARGGQHYEQYF. The CDR3 bases are TGCAGTGCTAGGGGAGGACAGCACTACGAGCAGTACTTC.